The 5 T cell receptor beta chains below were found in one sample sequenced in a study of molecular identifiers for immune sequencing clone quantification. TCRdb redid the calling of the PCR reads with MiXCR, one entry per CDR3 protein. There are about 500,000 distinct CDR3 sequences in the sample; 25% occur only once, and 0.7% to 0.9% lies in the top ten. Sequenced sample: naive CD8+ T cells from blood, with Jurkat cell RNA spiked in. Subset meaning: FACS-sorted CD8+CD4-CCR7+CD45RA+ naive T cells. Receptor source: a human donor in good health. Some libraries in this study had Jurkat cell RNA spiked in.

The CDR3 is CASSLTRDFSYEQYF. The CDR3 nucleotides are TGTGCCAGCAGCCTTACCCGGGACTTCTCCTACGAGCAGTACTTC. The V call is TRBV6-5, the J call TRBJ2-7; D is possibly TRBD2 (6 bases). Germline CDR1 reads MNHEY; CDR2 reads SVGAGI. The CDR3 totals 15 residues. V was cut by 6 bases and J by 0 bases, with 15 bases left in between.

Concerning this clonotype itself: A read error may be the cause here, since a much bigger clone is one base away. The CDR3 sequence is CRVGGFDTQYF. CDR3 DNA sequence: TGCCGCGTTGGAGGGTTTGATACGCAGTATTTT. The chain links TRBV29-1 to TRBJ2-3; D might be TRBD2 (6 bases). The length of the CDR3 is 11 residues. Germline values: CDR1 SQVTM, CDR2 ANQGSEA.

With respect to this clonotype: The conserved final phenylalanine or tryptophan is absent from the CDR3, which likely points to a read error. V gene TRBV12-3 or TRBV12-4 combines with J gene TRBJ2-5, with 13 bases fitting TRBD2. The J segment lost 5 bases and the V segment lost 5 bases, leaving 8 bases of the junction unmatched. The CDR3 sequence is 16 residues long. This CDR3 reads CASSIRTSGSWETQYS. The DNA of the CDR3 is TGTGCCAGCAGTATCCGGACTAGCGGGAGTTGGGAGACCCAGTACTCC.

This clonotype appeared many times. V is TRBV12-3 or TRBV12-4 and J is TRBJ1-4; D possibly corresponds to TRBD1 (6 bases). Deletions cut 6 bases from V and 7 bases from J, with 18 bases between. The CDR3 has 15 amino acids. CDR3 sequence (DNA): TGTGCCAGCAGCCAGGACAGCGCTTTTGTTGAAAAACTGTTTTTT. It encodes CASSQDSAFVEKLFF.

This clonotype was found many times. The chain is built from TRBV5-5 and TRBJ1-1, with 8 bases aligning to TRBD1. Trimming at V came to 1 base and at J to 4 bases, leaving 12 bases not matched to a gene. CDR1 SGHKS and CDR2 YYEKEE come from the germline V gene (reference sequence). The CDR3 contains 17 residues. The CDR3 DNA is TGTGCCAGCAGCTTGTATATCGGACAGGGCCTAGGCACTGAAGCTTTCTTT. Translation gives CASSLYIGQGLGTEAFF. Full variable domain (rest looked up from reference TRBV5-5 and TRBJ1-1): DAGVTQSPTHLIKTRGQQVTLRCSPISGHKSVSWYQQVLGQGPQFIFQYYEKEERGRGNFPDRFSARQFPNYSSELNVNALLLGDSALYLCASSLYIGQGLGTEAFFGQGTRLTVV.